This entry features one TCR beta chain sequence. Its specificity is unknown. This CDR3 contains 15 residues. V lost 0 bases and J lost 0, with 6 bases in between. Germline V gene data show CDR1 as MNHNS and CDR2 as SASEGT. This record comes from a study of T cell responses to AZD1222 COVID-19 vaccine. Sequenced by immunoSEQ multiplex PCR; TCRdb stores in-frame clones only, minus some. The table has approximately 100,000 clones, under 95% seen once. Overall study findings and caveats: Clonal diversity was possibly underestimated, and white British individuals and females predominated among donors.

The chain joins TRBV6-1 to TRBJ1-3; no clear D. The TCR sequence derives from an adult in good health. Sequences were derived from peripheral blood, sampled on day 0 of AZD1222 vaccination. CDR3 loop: CASSEATASGNTIYF. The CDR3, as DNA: TGTGCCAGCAGTGAAGCAACAGCCTCTGGAAACACCATATATTTT.